The 30 T cell receptor beta chains listed next were all sequenced from one sample in a study of shared clonotypes between healthy human individuals. TCRdb keeps only in-frame clones here, not all; method: immunoSEQ multiplex PCR. This sample has a few million clones, with about 94% found just once. The specimen was naive CD4+ T cells sorted from blood. Subset reported: CD45RA+ positively selected. The receptors were sampled from a man between 18 and 35 years old in good health.

The chain recombines TRBV7-2 with TRBJ2-4, with 9 bases lining up with TRBD1. The V gene end was trimmed by 7 bases and the J gene end by 4 bases; junction bases not matched to a gene: 5. The CDR3 spans 14 residues. CDR1 is SGHTA, CDR2 FQGNSA, per germline. The CDR3 here is CASTLGQGKNIQYF. Here the CDR3 DNA reads TGTGCCAGCACCCTGGGACAGGGTAAAAACATTCAGTACTTC.

The chain carries TRBV5-4 and TRBJ2-1, with TRBD2 matching 8 bases. J lost 0 bases, V lost 4 bases, and 0 bases had no gene match. Looked up from germline, CDR1 is SGHNT and CDR2 is YYREEE (reference sequence). The CDR3 loop spans 14 amino acids. CDR3 sequence (DNA): TGTGCCAGCAGCCGGGGGGGCTCCTACAATGAGCAGTTCTTC. Translating gives CASSRGGSYNEQFF. Full variable domain (remainder filled in from reference TRBV5-4 and TRBJ2-1): ETGVTQSPTHLIKTRGQQVTLRCSSQSGHNTVSWYQQALGQGPQFIFQYYREEENGRGNFPPRFSGLQFPNYSSELNVNALELDDSALYLCASSRGGSYNEQFFGPGTRLTVL.

The J gene is TRBJ2-7, the V gene TRBV7-2, with a tentative D call TRBD2 (6 bases). This CDR3 is 14 amino acids long. With 1 base removed from V and 3 bases from J, the gap between germline ends came to 10 bases. Germline CDR1 SGHTA, CDR2 FQGNSA. This CDR3 is CASSLDSGGYEQYF. The CDR3 DNA sequence: TGTGCCAGCAGCTTAGACTCCGGGGGCTACGAGCAGTACTTC.

In its sample, this clone was seen once. The chain has TRBV28 and TRBJ1-3; 10 bases align to TRBD1. Germline V CDR1 and CDR2: MDHEN, SYDVKM. Germline trimming cut 5 bases from V and 4 bases from J; bases unmatched to any gene: 14. The CDR3 contains 18 residues. In DNA form, the CDR3 reads TGTGCCAGCAGTGGGAGACAGGGGGACAGGGGTTTAGGAAACACCATATATTTT. Its protein product is CASSGRQGDRGLGNTIYF.

The genes are TRBV5-4 and TRBJ1-2; a weak D match, TRBD1 (5 bases). The CDR3 runs 17 residues. V was shortened by 4 bases and J by 2 bases, with 21 bases between the two germline ends. Germline V gene data show CDR1 as SGHNT and CDR2 as YYREEE (reference sequence). Here the CDR3 reads CASSVDVQALGNYGYTF. The CDR3 DNA reads as TGTGCCAGCAGCGTGGACGTACAGGCTCTGGGGAACTATGGCTACACCTTC.

The J gene is TRBJ1-2, the V gene TRBV6-6; D remains unclear. Looked up from germline, CDR1 is MNHNY and CDR2 is SVGAGI (reference sequence). The CDR3 is 13 amino acids. The DNA of the CDR3 is TGTGCAACTAGACCCGGCCGAAACTATGGCTACACCTTC. Its protein is CATRPGRNYGYTF.

The V call is TRBV5-5, the J call TRBJ2-5; 7 bases fit TRBD2. The CDR3 totals 14 residues. Germline V gene sequence: CDR1 SGHKS, CDR2 YYEKEE (reference sequence). The trim removed 4 bases at V and 2 bases at J, leaving 5 bases unmatched. The CDR3 sequence: CASSVSGLQETQYF. The CDR3 DNA follows: TGTGCCAGCAGCGTTAGCGGGCTACAAGAGACCCAGTACTTC.

Remarks on this clone: The sample holds other DNA sequences that translate to the same CDR3. This chain links TRBV11-2 with TRBJ2-7, with D unresolved. V lost 5 bases and J lost 4, with 6 bases in between. The length of the CDR3 is 11 residues. Germline V gene data show CDR1 as SGHAT and CDR2 as FQNNGV. The CDR3 coding sequence is TGTGCCAGCAGCACCTTATACGAGCAGTACTTC. Protein product: CASSTLYEQYF.

Comment on this clone: Additional DNA sequences in this sample encode the identical CDR3. The chain recombines TRBV5-1 with TRBJ2-1; no firm D call. CDR1 is SGHRS and CDR2 is YFSETQ in the germline V gene. Trimming took 1 base from V and 0 from J, leaving 8 bases between them. This CDR3 comprises 15 residues. The CDR3 nucleotides are TGCGCCAGCAGCTTGCGGGCGAGCTCCTACAATGAGCAGTTCTTC. Encoded protein: CASSLRASSYNEQFF.

The rearrangement joins TRBV7-9 to TRBJ2-5; a possible D gene is TRBD1 (6 bases). CDR1 is SEHNR, CDR2 FQNEAQ, per germline (reference sequence). V dropped 3 bases and J dropped 4 bases, with 15 bases sitting between them. The CDR3 totals 15 residues. The DNA for the CDR3 is TGTGCCAGCAGCTTGAGTTCAGGGGCGAGAGAGACCCAGTACTTC. Translation gives CASSLSSGARETQYF.

The chain links TRBV11-2 to TRBJ1-2, with D tentatively TRBD1 (6 bases). This CDR3 is 15 amino acids long. The germline gives CDR1 SGHAT, CDR2 FQNNGV. V shed 4 bases and J shed 7 bases, with 19 bases lying between them. The CDR3 DNA follows: TGTGCCAGCAGCTCCCCTAAAGCCACAGGGACTGGCTACACCTTC. Amino acids: CASSSPKATGTGYTF.

The count of this clone is one. This sequence joins TRBV19 and TRBJ1-6; 7 nucleotides align to TRBD1. Unmatched junction bases numbered 1, after V lost 4 bases and J lost 4 bases. Germline V gene sequence: CDR1 LNHDA, CDR2 SQIVND (reference sequence). The CDR3 sequence is 14 residues long. CDR3 coding DNA: TGTGCCAGTAGTAGGGGACAGTATAATTCACCCCTCCACTTT. This codes for CASSRGQYNSPLHF. Supplemented by reference TRBV19 and TRBJ1-6, the full variable domain reads DGGITQSPKYLFRKEGQNVTLSCEQNLNHDAMYWYRQDPGQGLRLIYYSQIVNDFQKGDIAEGYSVSREKKESFPLTVTSAQKNPTAFYLCASSRGQYNSPLHFGNGTRLTVT.

The chain recombines TRBV14 with TRBJ1-1; D is unresolved. The CDR3 consists of 13 residues. Germline V gene data show CDR1 as SGHDN and CDR2 as FVKESK. V was trimmed by 0 bases and J by 7 bases, leaving 9 bases between them. CDR3 nucleotide sequence: TGTGCCAGCAGCCAAGAGGTAGTCAGTGAAGCTTTCTTT. Protein sequence: CASSQEVVSEAFF.

CDR3 loop: CASRVQGSGEKLFF. CDR3 DNA sequence: TGTGCCAGCAGGGTACAGGGGTCGGGGGAAAAACTGTTTTTT. This chain links TRBV2 with TRBJ1-4; 7 positions agree with TRBD1. This CDR3 region has 14 residues. Trimming at V came to 6 bases and at J to 8 bases, leaving 9 bases not matched to a gene. Looked up from germline, CDR1 is SNHLY and CDR2 is FYNNEI.

The DNA of the CDR3 is TGCGCCAGCAGCCCGCTGGCTAGCGGGGATGAGCAGTTCTTC. This sequence encodes CASSPLASGDEQFF. This chain joins TRBV5-1 and TRBJ2-1; 9 bases are a match to TRBD2. The CDR3 is made up of 14 amino acids. CDR1 and CDR2 from the germline V gene are SGHRS and YFSETQ. V gave up 4 bases and J gave up 8 bases; unmatched junction bases: 7.

The chain carries TRBV10-1 and TRBJ2-7; D is unresolved. Germline V gives CDR1 WNHNN, CDR2 SYGVQD (reference sequence). This CDR3 region has 14 residues. V dropped 8 bases and J dropped 2 bases, with 16 bases sitting between them. CDR3 amino acids: CASGPRVLAYEQYF. CDR3 nucleotides: TGCGCCAGCGGCCCCCGAGTATTAGCCTACGAGCAGTACTTC.

In this sample, this clone turned up a few times. V is TRBV2 and J is TRBJ1-5; D is uncertain. The germline V and J ends were trimmed by 7 bases and 7 bases, with 11 bases remaining between them. CDR1 and CDR2 from the germline V gene are SNHLY and FYNNEI. This CDR3 comprises 12 residues. In nucleotides, the CDR3 is TGTGCCAGCAAGGTCGGGAGGCAGCCCCAGCATTTT. This translates into CASKVGRQPQHF.

V is TRBV7-8 and J is TRBJ1-2; unclear D gene. The CDR3 length is 14 residues. CDR1 SGHVS and CDR2 FQNEAQ come from the germline V gene. The V end was cut by 5 bases, the J end by 6 bases, with 16 bases between. CDR3 loop: CASSPLGSLHGYTF. As DNA, the CDR3 is TGTGCCAGCAGCCCGCTGGGCAGCCTCCATGGCTACACCTTC.

The rearrangement joins TRBV4-1 to TRBJ1-5; D is perhaps TRBD1 (6 bases). From germline, CDR1 is MGHRA and CDR2 YSYEKL. V was trimmed by 4 bases and J by 2 bases, leaving 21 bases between them. This CDR3 is built from 18 residues. The CDR3 nucleotides are TGCGCCAGCAGCCGACGGGACAAGACCCCGGGGGGCAATCAGCCCCAGCATTTT. It translates to CASSRRDKTPGGNQPQHF.

This clone was seen only once. The rearrangement uses TRBV28 and TRBJ1-4, with a possible D match to TRBD1 (5 bases). V was cut by 0 bases and J by 0 bases, with 17 bases left in between. Germline CDR1 reads MDHEN; CDR2 reads SYDVKM. CDR3 length: 19 amino acids. Written as DNA, the CDR3 is TGTGCCAGCAGTTTATGGAAGGGCGGGGCCATTGCAACTAATGAAAAACTGTTTTTT. Its protein product is CASSLWKGGAIATNEKLFF.

The chain has TRBV6-5 and TRBJ1-1; D gene uncertain. Germline CDR1 MNHEY, CDR2 SVGAGI. V lost 2 bases and J lost 6, with 10 bases in between. This CDR3 is built from 13 residues. The CDR3 sequence: CASSYDVVAEAFF. The CDR3 region has the DNA TGTGCCAGCAGTTACGATGTAGTCGCTGAAGCTTTCTTT.

A remark on this clone: The sample has other DNA sequences that encode this CDR3 too. CDR3 nucleotide sequence: TGTGCCAGCAGGGGACAGGGGGGCACTGAAGCTTTCTTT. Translation: CASRGQGGTEAFF. V gene TRBV2 combines with J gene TRBJ1-1, with 11 positions matching TRBD1. The V and J ends lost 6 bases and 4 bases, in that order; junction bases with no gene match: 1. Germline CDR1 is SNHLY and CDR2 is FYNNEI. CDR3 length equals 13 residues.

The chain employs TRBV5-4 and TRBJ2-7; the match to TRBD1 covers 8 bases. The V gene's germline CDR1 is SGHNT and CDR2 YYREEE (reference sequence). This CDR3 comprises 13 residues. With V trimmed by 4 bases and J by 3 bases, 3 bases remained unmatched. CDR3 protein: CASSQDRVYEQYF. The DNA for the CDR3 is TGTGCCAGCAGCCAGGACAGGGTCTACGAGCAGTACTTC.

The chain couples TRBV6-6 to TRBJ2-7; tentative D call: TRBD2 (6 bases). The CDR3 is 10 amino acids. Trimming pared 11 bases from V and 4 bases from J, leaving 9 bases between. The germline V gene has CDR1 MNHNY and CDR2 SVGAGI (reference sequence). The CDR3 sequence: CAVAAYEQYF. The DNA of the CDR3 is TGTGCCGTAGCGGCGTACGAGCAGTACTTC.

This chain uses TRBV5-8 with TRBJ1-2, with D possibly matching TRBD1 (6 bases). The CDR3 is 13 residues long. Trimming took 4 bases from V and 7 from J, leaving 14 bases between them. Germline V CDR1 and CDR2: SGHTS, YDEGEE. CDR3 nucleotides: TGTGCCAGCAGCCTACAGGGAGCGGCTGGCTACACCTTC. Translating it yields CASSLQGAAGYTF.

The V gene is TRBV6-1, the J gene TRBJ1-6; possible D gene TRBD1, 6 bases. There are 13 residues in the CDR3. V dropped 8 bases and J dropped 8 bases, with 13 bases sitting between them. Germline CDR1 is MNHNS and CDR2 is SASEGT. The CDR3 reads CASEYRQDSPLHF. CDR3 sequence (DNA): TGTGCCAGCGAGTACAGACAGGATTCACCCCTCCACTTT.

The chain employs TRBV12-5 and TRBJ2-3, with D possibly being TRBD2 (6 bases). Germline CDR1 reads LGHNT; CDR2 reads FRNRAP. Trimming cost V 1 base and J 3 bases, with 23 bases left between them. The CDR3 loop spans 19 amino acids. CDR3 nucleotides: TGTGCTAGTGGTTTGGGGGATAAGGGGAGACTAGATATTACAGATACGCAGTATTTT. This gives the protein CASGLGDKGRLDITDTQYF.

This chain connects TRBV12-5 to TRBJ2-2; D is unresolved. CDR3 length: 15 amino acids. Germline CDR1 reads LGHNT; CDR2 reads FRNRAP. The ends were cut back, 1 base at V and 3 bases at J, with 9 bases in the middle. CDR3 in amino acids: CASGLGISYTGELFF. The CDR3, as DNA: TGTGCTAGTGGTTTGGGAATATCTTACACCGGGGAGCTGTTTTTT.

The chain recombines TRBV7-2 with TRBJ2-7; D might be TRBD1 (6 bases). The CDR3 sequence is 14 residues long. Germline CDR1 reads SGHTA; CDR2 reads FQGNSA. V was cut by 3 bases and J by 3 bases, with 12 bases left in between. CDR3 nucleotides: TGTGCCAGCAGCTTGCACCCAGGGGTCTACGAGCAGTACTTC. Translated, it gives CASSLHPGVYEQYF.

V usage is TRBV27 and J usage is TRBJ1-2; D is possibly TRBD1 (5 bases). CDR1 MNHEY and CDR2 SMNVEV come from the germline V gene (reference sequence). V was trimmed by 7 bases and J by 8 bases, leaving 29 bases between them. The CDR3 consists of 17 residues. CDR3 DNA: TGTGCCAGCACCCCAGGGTTTCGCCAGGCGGCGCTTTGGGGCTACACCTTC. This encodes CASTPGFRQAALWGYTF.